Listed below are T cell receptor beta chains from one sample, sequenced in a study of shared clonotypes between healthy human individuals. Sequenced by immunoSEQ multiplex PCR; TCRdb stores in-frame clones only, minus some. The table includes fewer than 1 million clones, 96% detected once. Material: naive CD8+ T cells sorted from blood. These receptors all stem from a man younger than 45 in good health. Both conserved end residues are part of each CDR3.

CDR3,V,J
CATSIRWDRGLNEQFF,TRBV15,TRBJ2-1
CAWSDGLGHEQYF,TRBV30,TRBJ2-7
CASSEAEQYF,TRBV6-4,TRBJ2-7
CASSRSLDTTYEQYF,TRBV11-2,TRBJ2-7
CATWGSGYTF,TRBV25-1,TRBJ1-2
CASSFRGTDTQYF,TRBV7-2,TRBJ2-3
CASRPDRGEQFF,TRBV7-9,TRBJ2-1
CASSTSRAGGAVFSEAFF,TRBV7-9,TRBJ1-1
CASSLADRAGGYTF,TRBV11-2,TRBJ1-2
CASRAGYYGYTF,TRBV9,TRBJ1-2
CASSFDRGPHEQYF,TRBV7-9,TRBJ2-7
CASSFRQGREQYF,TRBV27,TRBJ2-7
CASSYRINQPQHF,TRBV6-5,TRBJ1-5
CASSPLGTAVYEQYF,TRBV14,TRBJ2-7
CASSPGTSGDRDTQYF,TRBV7-8,TRBJ2-3
CASSLAGVHSREQYF,TRBV7-6,TRBJ2-7
CASSDGTARGAFF,TRBV27,TRBJ1-1
CASSQALARDHYEQYF,TRBV4-3,TRBJ2-7
CSVALTTGRGAYEQYF,TRBV29-1,TRBJ2-7
CASGLAESYEQYF,TRBV10-2,TRBJ2-7
CASSLGQGAGNEQFF,TRBV6-6,TRBJ2-1
CASSSTGGKYNEQFF,TRBV7-2,TRBJ2-1
CASSWRTGPNEKLFF,TRBV7-9,TRBJ1-4
CASSEYILEDEQFF,TRBV25-1,TRBJ2-1
CASSSTGTYEQYF,TRBV7-9,TRBJ2-7
CASSSSAATGQGLYEQYF,TRBV27,TRBJ2-7
CASTAGPEQFF,TRBV27,TRBJ2-1
CSVEVTEGEYF,TRBV29-1,TRBJ2-3
CASSLDSSSYEQYF,TRBV5-5,TRBJ2-7
CASSRAWDSSYNEQFF,TRBV7-2,TRBJ2-1
CASSRSTDTQYF,TRBV7-9,TRBJ2-3
CAITPTGDGTEAFF,TRBV10-3,TRBJ1-1
CASSPPGVHNGYTF,TRBV7-3,TRBJ1-2